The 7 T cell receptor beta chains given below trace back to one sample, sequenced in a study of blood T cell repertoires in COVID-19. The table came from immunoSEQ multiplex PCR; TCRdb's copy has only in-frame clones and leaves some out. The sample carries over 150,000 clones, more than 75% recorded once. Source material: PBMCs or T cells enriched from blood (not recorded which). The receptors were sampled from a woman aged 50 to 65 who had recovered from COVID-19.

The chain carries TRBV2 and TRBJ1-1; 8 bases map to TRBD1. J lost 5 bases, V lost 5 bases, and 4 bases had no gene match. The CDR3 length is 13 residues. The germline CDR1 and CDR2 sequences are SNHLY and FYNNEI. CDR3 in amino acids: CASSTGGSTEAFF. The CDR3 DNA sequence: TGTGCCAGCAGTACAGGGGGGAGTACTGAAGCTTTCTTT.

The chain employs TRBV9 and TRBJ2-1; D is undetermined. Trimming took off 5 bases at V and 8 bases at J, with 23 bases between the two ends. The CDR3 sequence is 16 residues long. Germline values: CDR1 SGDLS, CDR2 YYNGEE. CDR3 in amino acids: CASRSTPGFPPDEQFF. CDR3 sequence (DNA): TGTGCCAGCAGGTCTACACCGGGTTTCCCCCCCGATGAGCAGTTCTTC.

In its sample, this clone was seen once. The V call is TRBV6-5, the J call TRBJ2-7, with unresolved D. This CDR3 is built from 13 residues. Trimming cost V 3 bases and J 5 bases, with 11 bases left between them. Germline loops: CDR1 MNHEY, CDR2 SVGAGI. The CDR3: CASSYPAGHEQYF. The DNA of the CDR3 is TGTGCCAGCAGTTATCCAGCTGGGCACGAGCAGTACTTC.

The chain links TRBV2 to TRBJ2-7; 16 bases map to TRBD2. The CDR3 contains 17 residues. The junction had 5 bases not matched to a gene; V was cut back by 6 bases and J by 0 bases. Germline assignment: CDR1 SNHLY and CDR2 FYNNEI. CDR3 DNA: TGTGCCAGCAGGGTGGGACTAGCGGGAGGGAGCTCCTACGAGCAGTACTTC. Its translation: CASRVGLAGGSSYEQYF.

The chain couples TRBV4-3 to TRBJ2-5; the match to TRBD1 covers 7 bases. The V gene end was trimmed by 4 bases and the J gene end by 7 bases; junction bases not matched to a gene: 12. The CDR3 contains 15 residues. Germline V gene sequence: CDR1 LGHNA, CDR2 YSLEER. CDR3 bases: TGCGCCAGCAGCCTGGGGACAGCGAATAAGGGGACCCAGTACTTC. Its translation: CASSLGTANKGTQYF.

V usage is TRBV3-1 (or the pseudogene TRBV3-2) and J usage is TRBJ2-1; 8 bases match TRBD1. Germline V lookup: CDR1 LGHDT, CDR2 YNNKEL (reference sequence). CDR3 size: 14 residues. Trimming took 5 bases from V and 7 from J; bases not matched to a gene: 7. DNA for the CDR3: TGTGCCAGCAGCTCCCTCCACAGGGGGAATGAGCAGTTCTTC. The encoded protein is CASSSLHRGNEQFF.

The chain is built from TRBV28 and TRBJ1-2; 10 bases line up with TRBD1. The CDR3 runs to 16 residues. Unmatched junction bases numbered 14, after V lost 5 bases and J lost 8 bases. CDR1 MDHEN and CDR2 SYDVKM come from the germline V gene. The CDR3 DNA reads TGTGCCAGCAGTCCTGTTACGACAGGGGGCGCATGGGGCTACACCTTC. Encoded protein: CASSPVTTGGAWGYTF.